The 5 T cell receptor beta chains reported below all come from one sample, sequenced in a study of T cells in localized non-small cell lung cancer. Data came from immunoSEQ multiplex PCR; TCRdb stores just in-frame clones and leaves some out. Of around 2,700 clones listed, roughly 25% are singletons. The starting material was lung tumor tissue, obtained before any cancer treatment. The source of these receptors is an older male donor with stage I lung adenocarcinoma.

The sample holds a few counts of this clone. The J gene is TRBJ2-2, the V gene TRBV11-3; 9 nucleotides line up with TRBD2. In germline, CDR1 is SGHNT, CDR2 YENEEA. CDR3 length: 16 residues. V shed 3 bases, J shed 2 bases, and the junction held 4 bases outside the gene matches. DNA of the CDR3: TGTGCCAGCAGCTTTAGCGGGAGTATCAACACCGGGGAGCTGTTTTTT. Amino acid sequence: CASSFSGSINTGELFF.

The chain employs TRBV11-3 and TRBJ1-5, with D unresolved. CDR3 length: 14 amino acids. The germline V gene encodes CDR1 SGHNT and CDR2 YENEEA. The ends were cut back, 7 bases at V and 0 bases at J, with 10 bases in the middle. The CDR3 coding sequence is TGTGCCAGCACCGGGGAATATAGCAATCAGCCCCAGCATTTT. As protein: CASTGEYSNQPQHF.

This clone was recorded a few times. The chain has TRBV11-3 and TRBJ2-7; TRBD1 might be the D (6 bases). This CDR3 contains 15 residues. Trimming took off 6 bases at V and 0 bases at J, with 15 bases between the two ends. Germline-derived CDR1 and CDR2 are SGHNT and YENEEA. The CDR3 DNA follows: TGTGCCAGCAGTCAGGGGCAGGGGATCTCCTACGAGCAGTACTTC. As protein: CASSQGQGISYEQYF.

A few counts support this clone. The chain couples TRBV18 to TRBJ1-5; D is unclear. With 3 bases removed from V and 6 bases from J, the gap between germline ends came to 9 bases. The CDR3 length is 13 residues. Germline CDR1 is KGHSH and CDR2 is LQKENI. The CDR3 loop reads CASSPSDRQPQHF. DNA of the CDR3: TGTGCCAGCTCACCCAGCGACCGTCAGCCCCAGCATTTT.

This chain uses TRBV10-3 with TRBJ2-3; TRBD2 aligns across 10 bases. Looked up from germline, CDR1 is ENHRY and CDR2 is SYGVKD. The CDR3 is 18 amino acids. The trim removed 0 bases at V and 6 bases at J, leaving 12 bases unmatched. The CDR3, as DNA: TGTGCCATCAGTGAGTCTCGCTCTAGCGGGAGTCGTCTGGATACGCAGTATTTT. The encoded protein is CAISESRSSGSRLDTQYF.